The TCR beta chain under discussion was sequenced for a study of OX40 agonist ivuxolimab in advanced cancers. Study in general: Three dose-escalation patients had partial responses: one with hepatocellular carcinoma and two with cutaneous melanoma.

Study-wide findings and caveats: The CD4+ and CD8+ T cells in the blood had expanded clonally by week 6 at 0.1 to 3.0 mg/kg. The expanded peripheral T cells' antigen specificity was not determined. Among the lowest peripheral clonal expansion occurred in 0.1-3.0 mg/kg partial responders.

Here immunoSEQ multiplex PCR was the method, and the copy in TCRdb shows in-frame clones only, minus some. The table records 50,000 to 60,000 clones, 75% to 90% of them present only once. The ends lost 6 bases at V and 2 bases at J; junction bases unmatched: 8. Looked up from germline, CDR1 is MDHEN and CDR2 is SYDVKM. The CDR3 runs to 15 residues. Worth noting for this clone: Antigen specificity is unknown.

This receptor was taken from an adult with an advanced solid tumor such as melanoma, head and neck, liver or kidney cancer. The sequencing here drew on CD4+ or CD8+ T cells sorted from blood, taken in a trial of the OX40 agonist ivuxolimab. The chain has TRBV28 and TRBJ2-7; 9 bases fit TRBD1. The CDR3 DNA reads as TGTGCCAGCAGCGAAGCTCGACAGGGGGCCTACGAGCAGTACTTC. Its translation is CASSEARQGAYEQYF.